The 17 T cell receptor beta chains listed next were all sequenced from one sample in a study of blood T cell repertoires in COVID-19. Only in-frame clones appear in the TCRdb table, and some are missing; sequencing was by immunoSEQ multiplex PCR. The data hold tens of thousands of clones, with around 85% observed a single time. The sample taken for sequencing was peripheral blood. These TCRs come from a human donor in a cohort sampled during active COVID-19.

CDR3 amino acids: CASSFGAGNYNEQFF. CDR3 nucleotide sequence: TGTGCCAGCAGCTTCGGAGCGGGGAATTACAATGAGCAGTTCTTC. The chain uses TRBV7-3 and TRBJ2-1; 7 bases fit TRBD2. CDR1 is SGHTA and CDR2 is FQGTGA in the germline V gene. The CDR3 has 15 amino acids. The V and J ends lost 3 bases and 4 bases, in that order; junction bases with no gene match: 6.

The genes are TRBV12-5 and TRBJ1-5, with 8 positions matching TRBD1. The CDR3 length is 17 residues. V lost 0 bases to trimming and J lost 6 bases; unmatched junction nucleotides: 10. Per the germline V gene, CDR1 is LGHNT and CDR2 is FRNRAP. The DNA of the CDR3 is TGTGCTAGTGGTTTGGTACCCCCGGGACAGGTCGCTCAGCCCCAGCATTTT. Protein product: CASGLVPPGQVAQPQHF.

As DNA, the CDR3 is TGTGCCAGCAGAGACAGGGGCTACGAGCAGTACTTC. This gives the protein CASRDRGYEQYF. The rearrangement uses TRBV28 and TRBJ2-7, with 8 bases matching TRBD1. Looked up from germline, CDR1 is MDHEN and CDR2 is SYDVKM. V was pared by 6 bases and J by 3 bases, with 1 base of the junction left unmatched. The CDR3 consists of 12 residues.

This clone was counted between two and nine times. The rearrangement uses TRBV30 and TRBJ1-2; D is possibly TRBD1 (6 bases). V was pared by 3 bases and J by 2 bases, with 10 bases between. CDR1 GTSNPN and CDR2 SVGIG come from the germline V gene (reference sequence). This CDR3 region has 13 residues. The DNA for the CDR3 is TGTGCCTGGAGGGGGGACAAGAACTATGGCTACACCTTC. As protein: CAWRGDKNYGYTF.

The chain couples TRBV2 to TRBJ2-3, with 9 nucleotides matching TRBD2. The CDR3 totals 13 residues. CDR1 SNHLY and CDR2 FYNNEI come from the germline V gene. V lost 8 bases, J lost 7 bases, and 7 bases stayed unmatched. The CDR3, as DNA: TGTGCCAGCTGTAGCGGGAGCGGTAATACGCAGTATTTT. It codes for CASCSGSGNTQYF.

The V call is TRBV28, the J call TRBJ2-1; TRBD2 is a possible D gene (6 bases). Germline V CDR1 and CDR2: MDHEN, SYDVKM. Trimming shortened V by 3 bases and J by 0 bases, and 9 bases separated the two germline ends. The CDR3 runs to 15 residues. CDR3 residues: CASSFIGGSYNEQFF. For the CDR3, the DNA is TGTGCCAGCAGTTTCATCGGGGGCTCCTACAATGAGCAGTTCTTC.

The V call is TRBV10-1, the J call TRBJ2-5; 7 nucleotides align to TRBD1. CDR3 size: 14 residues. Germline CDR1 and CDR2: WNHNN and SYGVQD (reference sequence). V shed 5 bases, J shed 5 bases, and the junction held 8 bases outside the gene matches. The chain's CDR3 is CASSTGQARETQYF. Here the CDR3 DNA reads TGCGCCAGCAGTACCGGACAGGCCCGTGAGACCCAGTACTTC.

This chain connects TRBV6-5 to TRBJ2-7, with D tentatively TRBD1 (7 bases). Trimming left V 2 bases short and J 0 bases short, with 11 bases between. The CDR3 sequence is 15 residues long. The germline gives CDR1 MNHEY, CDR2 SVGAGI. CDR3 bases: TGTGCCAGCAGTTACCAGGGGGGTAGCTCCTACGAGCAGTACTTC. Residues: CASSYQGGSSYEQYF.

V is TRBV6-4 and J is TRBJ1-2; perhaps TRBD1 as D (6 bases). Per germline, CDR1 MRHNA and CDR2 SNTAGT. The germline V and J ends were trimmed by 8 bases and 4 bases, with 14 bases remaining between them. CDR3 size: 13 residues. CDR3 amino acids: CASRPGVGYGYTF. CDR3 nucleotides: TGTGCCAGCCGGCCAGGGGTGGGCTATGGCTACACCTTC.

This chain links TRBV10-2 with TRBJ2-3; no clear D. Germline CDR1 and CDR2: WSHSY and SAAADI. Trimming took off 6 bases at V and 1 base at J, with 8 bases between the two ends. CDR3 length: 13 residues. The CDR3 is CASRARGTDTQYF. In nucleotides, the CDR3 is TGCGCCAGCAGAGCAAGAGGCACAGATACGCAGTATTTT.

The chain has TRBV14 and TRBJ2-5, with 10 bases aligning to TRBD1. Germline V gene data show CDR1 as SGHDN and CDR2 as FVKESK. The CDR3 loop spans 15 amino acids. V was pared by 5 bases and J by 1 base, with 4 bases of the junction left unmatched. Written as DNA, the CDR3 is TGTGCCAGCAGCGAATGGGACAGGGGCCAAGAGACCCAGTACTTC. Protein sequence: CASSEWDRGQETQYF.

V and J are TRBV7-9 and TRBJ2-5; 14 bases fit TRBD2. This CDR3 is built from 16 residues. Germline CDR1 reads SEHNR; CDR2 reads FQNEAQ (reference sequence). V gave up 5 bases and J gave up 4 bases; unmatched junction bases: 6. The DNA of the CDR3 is TGTGCCAGCAGCCACGGGACTAGCGGGAGTCCAGAGACCCAGTACTTC. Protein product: CASSHGTSGSPETQYF.

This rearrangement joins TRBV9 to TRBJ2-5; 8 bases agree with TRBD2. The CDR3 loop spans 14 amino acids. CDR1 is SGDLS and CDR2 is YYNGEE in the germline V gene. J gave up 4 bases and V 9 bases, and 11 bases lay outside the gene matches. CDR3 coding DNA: TGTGCCACCCAAGGACTAGCTACTCGAGAGACCCAGTACTTC. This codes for CATQGLATRETQYF. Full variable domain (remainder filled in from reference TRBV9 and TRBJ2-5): DSGVTQTPKHLITATGQRVTLRCSPRSGDLSVYWYQQSLDQGLQFLIQYYNGEERAKGNILERFSAQQFPDLHSELNLSSLELGDSALYFCATQGLATRETQYFGPGTRLLVL.

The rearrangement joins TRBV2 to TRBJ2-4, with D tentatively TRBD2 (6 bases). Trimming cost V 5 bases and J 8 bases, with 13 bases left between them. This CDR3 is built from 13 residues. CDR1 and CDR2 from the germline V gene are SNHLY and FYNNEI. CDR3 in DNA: TGTGCCAGCAGTTGGGCCTCGGGAGACATTCAGTACTTC. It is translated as CASSWASGDIQYF. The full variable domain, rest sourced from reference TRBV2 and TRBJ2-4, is EPEVTQTPSHQVTQMGQEVILRCVPISNHLYFYWYRQILGQKVEFLVSFYNNEISEKSEIFDDQFSVERPDGSNFTLKIRSTKLEDSAMYFCASSWASGDIQYFGAGTRLSVL.

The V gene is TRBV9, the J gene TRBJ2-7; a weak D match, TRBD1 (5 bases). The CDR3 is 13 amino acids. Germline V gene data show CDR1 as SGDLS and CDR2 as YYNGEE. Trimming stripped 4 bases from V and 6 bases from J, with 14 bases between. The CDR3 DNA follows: TGTGCCAGCAGCAATCCAGGGTCGCGCGAGCAGTACTTC. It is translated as CASSNPGSREQYF.

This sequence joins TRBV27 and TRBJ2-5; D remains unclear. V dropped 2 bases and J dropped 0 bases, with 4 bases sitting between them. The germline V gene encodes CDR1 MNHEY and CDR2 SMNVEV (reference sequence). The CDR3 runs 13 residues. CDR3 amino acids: CASSLIYQETQYF. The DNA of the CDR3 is TGTGCCAGCAGTTTAATCTACCAAGAGACCCAGTACTTC.

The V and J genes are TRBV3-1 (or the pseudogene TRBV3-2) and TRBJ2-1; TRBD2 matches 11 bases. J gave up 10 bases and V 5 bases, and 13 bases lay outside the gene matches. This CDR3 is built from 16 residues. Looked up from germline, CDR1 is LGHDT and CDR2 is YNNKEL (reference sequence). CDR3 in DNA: TGTGCCAGCAGCTATAGCGGGAGGGTCTACAAGTTGGAGCAGTTCTTC. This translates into CASSYSGRVYKLEQFF.